This entry describes one T cell receptor beta chain. Its antigen is as yet unknown. 5'RACE template switching with UMIs produced the TCR beta cDNA. Following a re-call of the 5' RACE reads, TCRdb has one entry per CDR3 protein and lacks DNA. The repertoire table contains 350,000 to 400,000 distinct CDR3 sequences. Germline assignment: CDR1 LGHDT and CDR2 YNNKEL (reference sequence). The CDR3 covers 16 residues. This record comes from a study of T cells expressing NK-cell markers. Regarding the study as a whole: These clonotypes additionally ranked first within the CD3+CD56-NKG2C+ fraction of a handful of donors.

Sequenced sample: blood T cells: a sorted CD56 or NKG2C T cell subset, CD4+ or CD8+ T cells, or bulk PBMC T cells (not recorded which). This TCR was recovered from a woman in her forties or fifties in good health. The V and J genes are TRBV3-1 and TRBJ2-1; lacking DNA, the TRBD2 call made by TCRdb goes unchecked. The CDR3 loop is CASSQEWASGYNEQFF.